The 11 T cell receptor beta chains reported below all come from one sample, sequenced in a study of cytomegalovirus exposure and HLA in healthy donors. Both 60 Vbeta primers and 13 Jbeta primers went into the PCR. Only in-frame clones appear in the TCRdb table, and some are missing; sequencing was by immunoSEQ multiplex PCR. This table has about 130,000 clones, about 80% appearing once. Sample: PBMCs. The receptors come from a boy aged 2 to 9 in good health and CMV-seronegative.

The rearrangement uses TRBV27 and TRBJ1-1, with TRBD1 matching over 10 bases. Germline-derived CDR1 and CDR2 are MNHEY and SMNVEV (reference sequence). Trimming cost V 3 bases and J 4 bases; bases outside gene matches: 5. This CDR3 is 15 amino acids long. The CDR3 spells CASSLGQGLGTEAFF. The CDR3 region has the DNA TGTGCCAGCAGTTTGGGACAGGGGCTTGGCACTGAAGCTTTCTTT.

V and J are TRBV2 and TRBJ1-2; TRBD1 matches at 10 bases. The junction had 4 bases not matched to a gene; V was cut back by 1 base and J by 8 bases. CDR1 and CDR2 from the germline V gene are SNHLY and FYNNEI. CDR3 length: 14 amino acids. DNA of the CDR3: TGTGCCAGCAGTGAAGAGGGACAGGGGTACGGCTACACCTTC. Protein: CASSEEGQGYGYTF.

The chain uses TRBV27 and TRBJ2-5, with 13 positions matching TRBD2. V shed 6 bases and J 4 bases; nucleotides not matched to a gene: 5. Germline loops: CDR1 MNHEY, CDR2 SMNVEV (reference sequence). This CDR3 is built from 15 residues. The CDR3 region has the DNA TGTGCCAGCAGACAGACTAGCGGGGGGTTAGAGACCCAGTACTTC. It specifies CASRQTSGGLETQYF.

V and J are TRBV11-2 and TRBJ1-1; 7 bases line up with TRBD1. Germline V gene lookup returns CDR1 SGHAT and CDR2 FQNNGV. This CDR3 is built from 17 residues. Trimming cost V 3 bases and J 7 bases; bases outside gene matches: 17. CDR3 coding DNA: TGTGCCAGCAGCTTTGGGACCGGGACAGTTCATAAAGGTGAAGCTTTCTTT. Amino acid sequence: CASSFGTGTVHKGEAFF.

The chain recombines TRBV19 with TRBJ2-7; 8 positions match TRBD1. V was clipped by 5 bases and J by 3 bases; unmatched bases: 15. The CDR3 spans 17 residues. Germline V gene sequence: CDR1 LNHDA, CDR2 SQIVND (reference sequence). The CDR3 DNA reads as TGTGCCAGTAGTGAATCCAGGGGGCCGAAGACTTTCTACGAGCAGTACTTC. This gives the protein CASSESRGPKTFYEQYF.

This rearrangement joins TRBV9 to TRBJ2-4; D might be TRBD2 (7 bases). Trimming removed 3 bases at V and 6 bases at J, with 16 bases between. Germline-derived CDR1 and CDR2 are SGDLS and YYNGEE. The CDR3 consists of 15 residues. CDR3 loop: CASSAPGEGGNIQYF. CDR3 in DNA: TGTGCCAGCAGCGCCCCCGGGGAGGGGGGAAACATTCAGTACTTC.

The V and J genes are TRBV10-3 and TRBJ1-5; 9 nucleotides align to TRBD1. The CDR3 extends over 14 amino acids. Looked up from germline, CDR1 is ENHRY and CDR2 is SYGVKD. V trimming: 6 bases; J trimming: 7 bases; junction bases outside the gene matches: 7. CDR3 DNA sequence: TGTGCCATCAGCGGGACAGGGAGCAGGCAGCCCCAGCATTTT. Translation: CAISGTGSRQPQHF.

This clone occurred a few times. The CDR3 region has the DNA TGTGCCTGGTCGTATCGCCCGGGGGAAGCTTTCTTT. It codes for CAWSYRPGEAFF. The rearrangement joins TRBV30 to TRBJ1-1; D not resolved. This CDR3 has 12 amino acids. The ends were cut back, 5 bases at V and 8 bases at J, with 15 bases in the middle. Per the germline V gene, CDR1 is GTSNPN and CDR2 is SVGIG (reference sequence).

J is TRBJ1-1 and V is TRBV5-1; 8 nucleotides line up with TRBD1. CDR1 is SGHRS, CDR2 YFSETQ, per germline. Trimming at V came to 0 bases and at J to 5 bases, leaving 9 bases not matched to a gene. The CDR3 has 16 residues. Here the CDR3 reads CASSLVPGQESTEAFF. CDR3 DNA sequence: TGCGCCAGCAGCTTGGTGCCGGGACAGGAATCGACTGAAGCTTTCTTT.

V and J are TRBV10-1 and TRBJ2-1; D is uncertain. There are 17 residues in the CDR3. Trimming removed 3 bases from V and 0 bases from J, with 15 bases in between. The germline V gene encodes CDR1 WNHNN and CDR2 SYGVQD (reference sequence). This CDR3 is CASSDPRDTSSYNEQFF. DNA for the CDR3: TGCGCCAGCAGTGACCCCCGAGATACGAGCTCCTACAATGAGCAGTTCTTC.

This chain joins TRBV6-5 and TRBJ2-5, with TRBD2 matching 7 bases. The trim removed 4 bases at V and 5 bases at J, leaving 10 bases unmatched. Germline assignment: CDR1 MNHEY and CDR2 SVGAGI. The CDR3 has 15 residues. The CDR3 spells CASSSPVTAGETQYF. CDR3 DNA sequence: TGTGCCAGCAGTTCCCCGGTGACAGCGGGGGAGACCCAGTACTTC.